Below are 20 T cell receptor beta chains sequenced from a single sample in a study of T cell responses to AZD1222 COVID-19 vaccine. Using immunoSEQ multiplex PCR, the repertoire was profiled, and TCRdb retains in-frame clones only, with some absent. Seen here are some 150,000 clones, about 89% observed once, and the top ten hold about 3%. The material sequenced was peripheral blood, taken on day 0 of AZD1222 vaccination. These TCRs come from an adult in good health.

The rearrangement links TRBV9 to TRBJ2-7; either TRBD1 or TRBD2 may fit D (7 bases each). The CDR3 totals 13 residues. The germline V and J ends were trimmed by 4 bases and 2 bases, with 10 bases remaining between them. The germline gives CDR1 SGDLS, CDR2 YYNGEE. The CDR3 nucleotides read TGTGCCAGCAGCCCAGGGGGGGCCTACGAGCAGTACTTC. Amino acid sequence: CASSPGGAYEQYF.

The chain joins TRBV2 to TRBJ1-4; D is undetermined. Germline CDR1 is SNHLY and CDR2 is FYNNEI. V was cut by 4 bases and J by 8 bases, with 14 bases left in between. The CDR3 is 14 amino acids. The CDR3 bases are TGTGCCAGCAGTGCCGCAGAAGGTCTGGAAAAACTGTTTTTT. Its protein product is CASSAAEGLEKLFF.

V gene TRBV28 combines with J gene TRBJ1-1; possible D gene TRBD1, 6 bases. V gave up 8 bases and J gave up 2 bases, with 18 bases separating them. Germline V gene sequence: CDR1 MDHEN, CDR2 SYDVKM. The CDR3 covers 15 residues. CDR3 sequence: CASGPWDTPNTEAFF. The CDR3 region has the DNA TGTGCCAGCGGGCCCTGGGACACCCCCAACACTGAAGCTTTCTTT.

The chain carries TRBV19 and TRBJ2-1, with D unresolved. V was clipped by 7 bases and J by 7 bases, with 11 bases between them. The CDR3 loop spans 12 amino acids. Germline CDR1 is LNHDA and CDR2 is SQIVND (reference sequence). DNA of the CDR3: TGTGCCAGTAAGGATCGGGTTAATGAGCAGTTCTTC. This encodes CASKDRVNEQFF.

This chain connects TRBV2 to TRBJ2-5; 9 positions match TRBD2. The germline CDR1 and CDR2 sequences are SNHLY and FYNNEI. Losses at the gene ends were 6 bases for V and 2 bases for J; bases not matched to a gene: 4. The CDR3 runs 14 residues. CDR3 in amino acids: CASRASGNQETQYF. The DNA of the CDR3 is TGTGCCAGCAGGGCTAGCGGGAATCAAGAGACCCAGTACTTC.

CDR3 loop: CASSHRQGLGTEAFF. The CDR3 DNA follows: TGCGCCAGCAGCCATAGACAGGGGTTGGGTACTGAAGCTTTCTTT. The chain recombines TRBV4-3 with TRBJ1-1; 8 bases agree with TRBD1. The CDR3 runs 15 residues. Germline V CDR1 and CDR2: LGHNA, YSLEER. The junction had 8 bases not matched to a gene; V was cut back by 3 bases and J by 5 bases.

The chain joins TRBV19 to TRBJ1-5; D is ambiguous. Germline CDR1 LNHDA, CDR2 SQIVND (reference sequence). The V gene lost 3 bases and the J gene lost 2 bases, with 11 bases spanning the gap. The CDR3 is 15 amino acids. The CDR3: CASSMEGGRNQPQHF. DNA of the CDR3: TGTGCCAGTAGTATGGAAGGTGGGCGCAATCAGCCCCAGCATTTT.

This rearrangement joins TRBV7-9 to TRBJ2-3, with a tentative D call TRBD2 (6 bases). CDR1 and CDR2 (germline): SEHNR, FQNEAQ (reference sequence). Trimming left V 4 bases short and J 0 bases short, with 11 bases between. There are 15 residues in the CDR3. The CDR3 region is CASSSGTYSTDTQYF. The CDR3 nucleotides read TGTGCCAGCAGCTCAGGGACTTATAGCACAGATACGCAGTATTTT.

The chain joins TRBV7-3 to TRBJ2-2, with no clear D. The CDR3 loop spans 13 amino acids. The germline CDR1 and CDR2 sequences are SGHTA and FQGTGA. The ends were cut back, 0 bases at V and 5 bases at J, with 4 bases in the middle. CDR3 nucleotides: TGTGCCAGCAGCTTAACCGGAACCGGGGAGCTGTTTTTT. It specifies CASSLTGTGELFF.

The V gene is TRBV28, the J gene TRBJ2-7, with D possibly TRBD1 on 6 matching bases. Looked up from germline, CDR1 is MDHEN and CDR2 is SYDVKM. V was cut by 7 bases and J by 2 bases, with 15 bases left in between. The CDR3 totals 14 residues. The DNA of the CDR3 is TGTGCCAGCATCTCCAGGGGCCGCGCCTACGAGCAGTACTTC. This codes for CASISRGRAYEQYF.

The CDR3 DNA reads TGTGCCAGCAGCATGACAGGGACTAGCTACGAGCAGTACTTC. Translated, it gives CASSMTGTSYEQYF. V gene TRBV7-6 combines with J gene TRBJ2-7; the D gene is possibly TRBD2 (8 bases). The V gene's germline CDR1 is SGHVS and CDR2 FNYEAQ. The V and J ends lost 5 bases and 3 bases respectively, with 14 bases between them. The CDR3 consists of 14 residues. The complete variable domain, with remaining parts taken from reference TRBV7-6 and TRBJ2-7, reads GAGVSQSPRYKVTKRGQDVALRCDPISGHVSLYWYRQALGQGPEFLTYFNYEAQQDKSGLPNDRFSAERPEGSISTLTIQRTEQRDSAMYRCASSMTGTSYEQYFGPGTRLTVT.

The rearrangement joins TRBV7-9 to TRBJ2-1; 7 bases fit TRBD2. The CDR3 length is 14 residues. After removal of 2 bases from V and 8 bases from J, the junction contained 6 bases not matched to a gene. Germline V lookup: CDR1 SEHNR, CDR2 FQNEAQ (reference sequence). CDR3 in amino acids: CASSLKDGGDEQFF. DNA for the CDR3: TGTGCCAGCAGCTTAAAGGATGGGGGGGATGAGCAGTTCTTC.

This clone was observed a handful of times. The chain carries TRBV5-6 and TRBJ2-7; TRBD2 is a possible D gene (5 bases). Germline CDR1 is SGHDT and CDR2 is YYEEEE. The germline V and J ends were trimmed by 4 bases and 2 bases, with 13 bases remaining between them. The CDR3 loop spans 14 amino acids. The CDR3 here is CASSASGSAYEQYF. The CDR3, as DNA: TGTGCCAGCAGCGCCTCGGGGTCGGCCTACGAGCAGTACTTC.

In regard to this clone: This sample also contains other DNA sequences that code for the same CDR3. The V call is TRBV4-2, the J call TRBJ2-1; 12 positions match TRBD2. Trimming at V came to 0 bases and at J to 4 bases, leaving 1 base not matched to a gene. CDR3 length: 16 amino acids. Germline CDR1 and CDR2: LGHNA and YNFKEQ. CDR3 in DNA: TGTGCCAGCAGCCAAGATGGACTAGCGGGATACAATGAGCAGTTCTTC. As protein: CASSQDGLAGYNEQFF.

The chain is built from TRBV4-1 and TRBJ2-7; 7 bases agree with TRBD2. Germline V gives CDR1 MGHRA, CDR2 YSYEKL. V lost 1 base, J lost 2 bases, and 14 bases stayed unmatched. The CDR3 extends over 18 amino acids. The CDR3 protein is CASSQGLAGKNYPYEQYF. CDR3 DNA sequence: TGCGCCAGCAGCCAAGGACTAGCCGGAAAAAATTATCCCTACGAGCAGTACTTC.

The CDR3 DNA is TGTGCCAGCAGTGTAAGCCCCAGTCGAGGGGAGACCCAGTACTTC. Translation: CASSVSPSRGETQYF. This chain links TRBV2 with TRBJ2-5; D is possibly TRBD2 (5 bases). The CDR3 sequence is 15 residues long. Trimming took 4 bases from V and 5 from J, leaving 17 bases between them. CDR1 and CDR2 from the germline V gene are SNHLY and FYNNEI. The full variable domain, its missing parts supplied by reference TRBV2 and TRBJ2-5, is EPEVTQTPSHQVTQMGQEVILRCVPISNHLYFYWYRQILGQKVEFLVSFYNNEISEKSEIFDDQFSVERPDGSNFTLKIRSTKLEDSAMYFCASSVSPSRGETQYFGPGTRLLVL.

V gene TRBV4-3 combines with J gene TRBJ1-2; TRBD1 aligns across 7 bases. This CDR3 has 19 amino acids. In germline, CDR1 is LGHNA, CDR2 YSLEER. V dropped 0 bases and J dropped 4; count of bases not matched to a gene: 17. CDR3 coding DNA: TGCGCCAGCAGCCAAGATTTCGCCCCGCGGACAGGCCAATCCTATGGCTACACCTTC. Its translation is CASSQDFAPRTGQSYGYTF.

This clone was detected once. The genes are TRBV4-1 and TRBJ2-2, with a weak D call TRBD1 (5 bases). CDR3 length equals 14 residues. The germline CDR1 and CDR2 sequences are MGHRA and YSYEKL. Trimming took off 0 bases at V and 8 bases at J, with 10 bases between the two ends. For the CDR3, the DNA is TGCGCCAGCAGCCAAGATACAGGCTCGGGGGAGCTGTTTTTT. This gives the protein CASSQDTGSGELFF.

This clone turned up a few times. The chain combines TRBV5-3 with TRBJ2-2; 9 nucleotides agree with TRBD2. TRBV5-3 is labeled an ORF, and its function is uncertain. This CDR3 has 17 amino acids. After removal of 4 bases from V and 3 bases from J, the junction contained 10 bases not matched to a gene. CDR3 amino acids: CARSPPLAGRDTGELFF. DNA of the CDR3: TGTGCCAGAAGCCCACCCCTAGCGGGAAGGGACACCGGGGAGCTGTTTTTT.

This chain connects TRBV25-1 to TRBJ1-6; TRBD1 might be the D (5 bases). The germline gives CDR1 MGHDK, CDR2 SYGVNS. The V and J ends lost 2 bases and 6 bases respectively, with 11 bases between them. The CDR3 has 15 residues. CDR3 amino acids: CASSEATGLNSPLHF. The CDR3 nucleotides are TGTGCCAGCAGTGAAGCCACAGGCCTTAATTCACCCCTCCACTTT.